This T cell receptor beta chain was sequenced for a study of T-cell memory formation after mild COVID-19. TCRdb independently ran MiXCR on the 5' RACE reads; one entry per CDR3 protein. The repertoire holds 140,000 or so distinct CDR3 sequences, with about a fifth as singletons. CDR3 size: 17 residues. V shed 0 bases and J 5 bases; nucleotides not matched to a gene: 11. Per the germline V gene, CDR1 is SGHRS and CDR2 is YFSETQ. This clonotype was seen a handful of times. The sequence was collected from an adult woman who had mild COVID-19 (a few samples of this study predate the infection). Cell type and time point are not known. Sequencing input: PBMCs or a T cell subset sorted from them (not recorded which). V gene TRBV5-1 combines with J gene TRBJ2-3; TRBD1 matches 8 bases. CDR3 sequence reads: CASSLDPGGVGVDTQYF. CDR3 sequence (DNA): TGCGCCAGCAGCTTGGACCCAGGGGGCGTGGGTGTAGATACGCAGTATTTT.